The entry that follows covers one T cell receptor (beta chain) sequence. Germline V lookup: CDR1 SGDLS, CDR2 YYNGEE. Trimming cost V 4 bases and J 4 bases, with 14 bases left between them. The CDR3 totals 14 residues. This table comes from immunoSEQ multiplex PCR, and its TCRdb copy is limited to in-frame clones, with some not included. This table has about 64,000 clones, 75% to 90% appearing once. This specimen comes from a study of technical replicates of blood from a few donors. The origin of this receptor is a human donor in good health. Some clones in this sample may be carry-over from other donors' samples. Input material: PBMCs. The chain couples TRBV9 to TRBJ1-1, with a weak D call TRBD1 (5 bases). The CDR3 DNA follows: TGTGCCAGCAGCCCGATCGTGGGGGGCACTGAAGCTTTCTTT. Amino acids: CASSPIVGGTEAFF.